Shown below are 16 T cell receptor beta chains from a single sample sequenced in a study of blood T cell repertoires in COVID-19. Sequencing was performed with immunoSEQ multiplex PCR; in TCRdb, only in-frame clones are kept and a portion is missing. Of roughly 280,000 clones in the sample, approximately 90% are singletons; the top ten hold approximately 3%. The sequencing sample was made of PBMCs or T cells enriched from blood (not recorded which). The receptors were gathered from a man aged 35 to 55 who had been exposed to COVID-19.

The chain is built from TRBV15 and TRBJ2-5; the match to TRBD1 covers 9 bases. V lost 3 bases and J lost 3; bases outside the gene matches: 8. The CDR3 loop spans 16 amino acids. Germline assignment: CDR1 LNHNV and CDR2 YYDKDF (reference sequence). The CDR3: CATSSQKTGGEETQYF. The CDR3 DNA is TGTGCCACCAGCAGCCAAAAGACAGGGGGAGAAGAGACCCAGTACTTC.

V is TRBV14 and J is TRBJ1-6; maybe TRBD1 (5 bases). Looked up from germline, CDR1 is SGHDN and CDR2 is FVKESK. The CDR3 has 15 residues. V gave up 4 bases and J gave up 8 bases, with 15 bases separating them. The chain's CDR3 is CASSPMEGKDSPLHF. The CDR3 bases are TGTGCCAGCAGCCCCATGGAGGGGAAGGATTCACCCCTCCACTTT.

The genes are TRBV4-2 and TRBJ2-7; TRBD2 aligns across 10 bases. Germline-derived CDR1 and CDR2 are LGHNA and YNFKEQ. J gave up 3 bases and V 3 bases, and 8 bases lay outside the gene matches. This CDR3 comprises 16 residues. DNA of the CDR3: TGTGCCAGCAGCCACCCCTGGACTAGCGGCCGCTACGAGCAGTACTTC. Translation: CASSHPWTSGRYEQYF.

This chain uses TRBV28 with TRBJ1-5, with D perhaps matching TRBD1 (5 bases). V was trimmed by 7 bases and J by 3 bases, leaving 19 bases between them. The CDR3 has 16 residues. From germline, CDR1 is MDHEN and CDR2 SYDVKM. This CDR3 reads CASNQPGSVINQPQHF. CDR3 bases: TGTGCCAGCAACCAACCAGGGTCAGTCATCAATCAGCCCCAGCATTTT. Drawing the rest from reference TRBV28 and TRBJ1-5, the complete variable domain is DVKVTQSSRYLVKRTGEKVFLECVQDMDHENMFWYRQDPGLGLRLIYFSYDVKMKEKGDIPEGYSVSREKKERFSLILESASTNQTSMYLCASNQPGSVINQPQHFGDGTRLSIL.

V usage is TRBV7-2 and J usage is TRBJ2-7; 9 bases are shared with TRBD2. The CDR3 is 17 amino acids. The germline gives CDR1 SGHTA, CDR2 FQGNSA. With V trimmed by 1 base and J by 6 bases, 13 bases remained unmatched. CDR3 bases: TGTGCCAGCAGCTTAGAGTTGGCTAGCGGGATAAGAACCGAGCAGTACTTC. It specifies CASSLELASGIRTEQYF.

The CDR3 DNA sequence: TGTGCCAGCAGCGTAGTTCCCGAGGACACTGAAGCTTTCTTT. The encoded protein is CASSVVPEDTEAFF. V is TRBV9 and J is TRBJ1-1; D not resolved. Germline V gene lookup returns CDR1 SGDLS and CDR2 YYNGEE. The V gene lost 0 bases and the J gene lost 3 bases, with 9 bases spanning the gap. The CDR3 is 14 amino acids.

As DNA, the CDR3 is TGTGCCAGTAGTATAGGGACAGGCACTGAAGCTTTCTTT. Amino acids: CASSIGTGTEAFF. This chain joins TRBV19 and TRBJ1-1; 7 bases align to TRBD1. CDR3 size: 13 residues. Germline CDR1 LNHDA, CDR2 SQIVND (reference sequence). After removal of 1 base from V and 4 bases from J, the junction contained 0 bases not matched to a gene.

The chain joins TRBV7-6 to TRBJ1-3, with 12 bases matching TRBD1. The CDR3 contains 18 residues. V shed 1 base and J 1 base; nucleotides not matched to a gene: 5. Germline values: CDR1 SGHVS, CDR2 FNYEAQ. CDR3 region: CASSLGGTGGVSGNTIYF. The DNA of the CDR3 is TGTGCCAGCAGCTTAGGTGGGACAGGGGGCGTATCTGGAAACACCATATATTTT.

The V gene is TRBV11-2, the J gene TRBJ1-2; TRBD1 is a possible D gene (6 bases). Trimming cost V 7 bases and J 2 bases, with 29 bases left between them. This CDR3 region has 19 residues. Germline V CDR1 and CDR2: SGHAT, FQNNGV. The CDR3 spells CASTHLPRRRGDTNYGYTF. CDR3 nucleotide sequence: TGTGCCAGCACCCACCTACCCCGCCGCCGGGGGGACACAAACTATGGCTACACCTTC.

The V call is TRBV9, the J call TRBJ1-1, with a tentative D call TRBD1 (5 bases). In germline, CDR1 is SGDLS, CDR2 YYNGEE. CDR3 length: 15 amino acids. V was trimmed by 0 bases and J by 4 bases, leaving 13 bases between them. The chain's CDR3 is CASSVESRVSTEAFF. The CDR3 DNA is TGTGCCAGCAGCGTAGAATCCAGGGTGTCCACTGAAGCTTTCTTT.

This clone was counted a few times. V is TRBV11-2 and J is TRBJ1-1; unclear D gene. Per the germline V gene, CDR1 is SGHAT and CDR2 is FQNNGV. There are 11 residues in the CDR3. The V and J ends lost 1 base and 5 bases respectively, with 2 bases between them. CDR3 loop: CASSLATEAFF. The CDR3 bases are TGTGCCAGCAGCTTAGCGACTGAAGCTTTCTTT.

The chain is built from TRBV27 and TRBJ1-6; D ambiguous. CDR3 length: 15 amino acids. Trimming left V 0 bases short and J 6 bases short, with 9 bases between. Germline V gene sequence: CDR1 MNHEY, CDR2 SMNVEV (reference sequence). The CDR3 DNA is TGTGCCAGCAGTTTATCAACCGGGTTTAATTCACCCCTCCACTTT. The encoded protein is CASSLSTGFNSPLHF.

The chain couples TRBV6-5 to TRBJ2-1; 8 bases fit TRBD1. The CDR3 extends over 16 amino acids. V lost 4 bases to trimming and J lost 5 bases; unmatched junction nucleotides: 10. Germline assignment: CDR1 MNHEY and CDR2 SVGAGI. In DNA, the CDR3 is TGTGCCAGCAGTTCCAATCCGGGACAGGTCAACAATGAGCAGTTCTTC. As protein: CASSSNPGQVNNEQFF.

This chain connects TRBV29-1 to TRBJ2-2; TRBD2 aligns across 10 bases. Germline V gene sequence: CDR1 SQVTM, CDR2 ANQGSEA. The CDR3 covers 19 residues. V gave up 7 bases and J gave up 0 bases; unmatched junction bases: 17. The CDR3 protein is CSAGMASGSHPTNTGELFF. The CDR3 DNA reads as TGCAGCGCCGGAATGGCTAGCGGGAGCCACCCAACGAACACCGGGGAGCTGTTTTTT.

This clone was counted only a few times. The rearrangement joins TRBV5-1 to TRBJ2-7; 9 bases are a match to TRBD1. The junction had 3 bases not matched to a gene; V was cut back by 2 bases and J by 6 bases. This CDR3 is 13 amino acids long. CDR1 and CDR2 from the germline V gene are SGHRS and YFSETQ. The CDR3 coding sequence is TGCGCCAGCAGCTTTAGACAGGGGGGCGAGCAGTACTTC. Its translation: CASSFRQGGEQYF.

V usage is TRBV24-1 and J usage is TRBJ1-1; 7 nucleotides align to TRBD1. The CDR3 sequence is 14 residues long. CDR1 is KGHDR, CDR2 SFDVKD, per germline. J was trimmed by 4 bases and V by 3 bases; bases with no gene match: 4. The CDR3 sequence: CATSDGTATTEAFF. CDR3 nucleotide sequence: TGTGCCACCAGTGATGGGACAGCGACCACTGAAGCTTTCTTT.